This TCR beta chain was sequenced in a study of chemoradiotherapy in HPV16-positive cancers. At the level of the study: Candidate HPV-specific clones and shared TCR motifs came from a couple of HPV16-positive patients.

Libraries were prepared by immunoSEQ multiplex PCR; TCRdb keeps only in-frame clonotypes and omits some of them. The sample has some 1,900 clones; roughly four fifths are singletons. This clone was seen only a few times. Its antigen is still unknown. Over chemoradiotherapy, repertoires were sampled more than once. Study conclusions and caveats: For HPV16-positive patients, expanding HPV-responsive T cells associated with longer recurrence-free survival. Functional assays defining HPV-specific T cells used only two HPV16-positive patients.

The length of the CDR3 is 17 residues. V lost 4 bases and J lost 2, with 20 bases in between. The V gene's germline CDR1 is SGHNT and CDR2 YYREEE (reference sequence). The chain joins TRBV5-4 to TRBJ2-3; D is possibly TRBD2 (8 bases). The sequencing here drew on tumor tissue, taken from a patient who underwent chemoradiotherapy. The TCR sequence derives from a human donor with HPV-associated anogenital cancer. CDR3 in DNA: TGTGCCAGCAGCCGAGGGGGCGGGACTAGGGACACAGATACGCAGTATTTT. This encodes CASSRGGGTRDTDTQYF.